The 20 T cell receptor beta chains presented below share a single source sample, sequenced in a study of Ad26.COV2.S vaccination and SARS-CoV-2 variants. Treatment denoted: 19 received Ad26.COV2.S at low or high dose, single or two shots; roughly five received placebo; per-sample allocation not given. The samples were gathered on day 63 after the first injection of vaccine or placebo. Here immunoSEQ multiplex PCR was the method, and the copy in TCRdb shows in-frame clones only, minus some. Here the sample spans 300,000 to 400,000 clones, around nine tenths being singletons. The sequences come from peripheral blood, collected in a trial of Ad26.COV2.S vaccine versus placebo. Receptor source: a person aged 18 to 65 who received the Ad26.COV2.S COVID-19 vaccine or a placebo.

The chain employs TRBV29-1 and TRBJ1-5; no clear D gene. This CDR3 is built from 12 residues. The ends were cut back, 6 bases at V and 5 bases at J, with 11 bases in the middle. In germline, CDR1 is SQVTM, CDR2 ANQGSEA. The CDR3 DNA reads TGCAGCGTAGTGGACCAAGATCAGCCCCAGCATTTT. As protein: CSVVDQDQPQHF.

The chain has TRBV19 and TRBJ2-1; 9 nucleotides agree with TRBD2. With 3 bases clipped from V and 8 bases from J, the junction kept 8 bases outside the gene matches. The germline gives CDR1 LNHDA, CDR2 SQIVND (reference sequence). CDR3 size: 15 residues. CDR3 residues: CASSIVSSGAYEQFF. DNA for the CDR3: TGTGCCAGTAGTATCGTTTCTAGCGGGGCCTATGAGCAGTTCTTC. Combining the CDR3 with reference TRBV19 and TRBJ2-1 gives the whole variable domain DGGITQSPKYLFRKEGQNVTLSCEQNLNHDAMYWYRQDPGQGLRLIYYSQIVNDFQKGDIAEGYSVSREKKESFPLTVTSAQKNPTAFYLCASSIVSSGAYEQFFGPGTRLTVL.

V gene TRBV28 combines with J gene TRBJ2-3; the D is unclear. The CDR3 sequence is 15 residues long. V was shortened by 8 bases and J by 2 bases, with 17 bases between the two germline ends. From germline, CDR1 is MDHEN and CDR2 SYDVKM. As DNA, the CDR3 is TGTGCCAGCCGCGCCCAGCTACTACCCACAGATACGCAGTATTTT. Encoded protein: CASRAQLLPTDTQYF.

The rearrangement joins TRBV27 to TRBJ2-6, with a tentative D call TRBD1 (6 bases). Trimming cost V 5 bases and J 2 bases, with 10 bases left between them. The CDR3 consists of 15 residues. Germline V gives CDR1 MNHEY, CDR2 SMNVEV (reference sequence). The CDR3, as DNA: TGTGCCAGCAGTCCTACAGGGACTGGGGCCAACGTCCTGACTTTC. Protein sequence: CASSPTGTGANVLTF.

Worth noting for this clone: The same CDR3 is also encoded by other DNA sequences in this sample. CDR3 in DNA: TGCAGTGCCCCGACAGGGGATGGCTACACCTTC. This gives the protein CSAPTGDGYTF. This chain uses TRBV20-1 with TRBJ1-2; 8 bases fit TRBD1. The J segment lost 6 bases and the V segment lost 6 bases, leaving 3 bases of the junction unmatched. The CDR3 totals 11 residues. The germline V gene encodes CDR1 DFQATT and CDR2 SNEGSKA (reference sequence).

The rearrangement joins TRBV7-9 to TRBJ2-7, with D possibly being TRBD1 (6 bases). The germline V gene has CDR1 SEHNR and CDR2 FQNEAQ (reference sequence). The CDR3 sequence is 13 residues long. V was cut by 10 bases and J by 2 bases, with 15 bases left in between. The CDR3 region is CAISGKGAYEQYF. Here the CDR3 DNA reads TGTGCCATATCAGGGAAGGGGGCCTACGAGCAGTACTTC.

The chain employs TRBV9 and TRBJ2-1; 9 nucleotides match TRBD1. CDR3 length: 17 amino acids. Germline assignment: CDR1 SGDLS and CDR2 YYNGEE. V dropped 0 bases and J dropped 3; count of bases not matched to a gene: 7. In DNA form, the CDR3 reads TGTGCCAGCAGCGTAGCTACGCGGGACAGGGACTACAATGAGCAGTTCTTC. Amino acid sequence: CASSVATRDRDYNEQFF.

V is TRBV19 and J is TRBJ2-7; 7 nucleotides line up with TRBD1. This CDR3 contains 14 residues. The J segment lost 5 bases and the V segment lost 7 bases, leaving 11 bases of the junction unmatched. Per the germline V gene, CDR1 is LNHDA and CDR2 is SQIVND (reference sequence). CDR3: CASTKDRADDEQYF. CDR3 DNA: TGTGCCAGTACTAAAGACAGGGCGGACGACGAGCAGTACTTC.

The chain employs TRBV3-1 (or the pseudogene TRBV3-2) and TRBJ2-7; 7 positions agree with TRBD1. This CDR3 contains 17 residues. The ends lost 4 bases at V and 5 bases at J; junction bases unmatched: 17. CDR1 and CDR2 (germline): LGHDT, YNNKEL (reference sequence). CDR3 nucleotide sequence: TGTGCCAGCAGCCGATCAGAGGTCTTGGACAGGCCTGACGAGCAGTACTTC. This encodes CASSRSEVLDRPDEQYF.

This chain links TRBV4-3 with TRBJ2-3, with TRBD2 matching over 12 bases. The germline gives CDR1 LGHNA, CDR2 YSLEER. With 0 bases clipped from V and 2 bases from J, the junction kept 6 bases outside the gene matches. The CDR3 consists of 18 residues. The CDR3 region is CASSQDKLAGGLTDTQYF. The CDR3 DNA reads TGCGCCAGCAGCCAAGATAAGCTAGCGGGGGGGCTCACAGATACGCAGTATTTT.

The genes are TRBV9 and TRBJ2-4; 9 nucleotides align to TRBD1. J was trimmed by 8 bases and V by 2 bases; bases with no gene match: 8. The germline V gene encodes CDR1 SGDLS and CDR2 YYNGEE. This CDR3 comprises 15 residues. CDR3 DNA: TGTGCCAGCAGCGTCACCACAGGGGGCTTGGACATTCAGTACTTC. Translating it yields CASSVTTGGLDIQYF.

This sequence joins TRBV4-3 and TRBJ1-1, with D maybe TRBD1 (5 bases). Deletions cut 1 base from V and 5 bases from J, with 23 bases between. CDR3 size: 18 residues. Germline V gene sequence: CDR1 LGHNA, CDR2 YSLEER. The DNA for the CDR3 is TGCGCCAGCAGCCAAGGTGCTAAAGGGAGGGGAAAGGGAACTGAAGCTTTCTTT. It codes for CASSQGAKGRGKGTEAFF.

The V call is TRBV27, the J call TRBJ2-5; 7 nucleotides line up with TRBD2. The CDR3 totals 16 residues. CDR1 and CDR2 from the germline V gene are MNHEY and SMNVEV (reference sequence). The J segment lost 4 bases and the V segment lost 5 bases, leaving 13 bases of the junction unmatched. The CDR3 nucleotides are TGTGCCAGCAGTGGGAGCGTGGGGGGAGGGCCAGAGACCCAGTACTTC. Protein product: CASSGSVGGGPETQYF.

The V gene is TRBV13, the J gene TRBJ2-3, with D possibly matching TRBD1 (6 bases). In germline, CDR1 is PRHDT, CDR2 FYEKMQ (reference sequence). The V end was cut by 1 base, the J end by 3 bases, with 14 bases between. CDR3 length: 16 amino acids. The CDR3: CASSLAGGGLTDTQYF. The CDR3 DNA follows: TGTGCCAGCAGCTTAGCTGGGGGCGGTTTGACAGATACGCAGTATTTT.

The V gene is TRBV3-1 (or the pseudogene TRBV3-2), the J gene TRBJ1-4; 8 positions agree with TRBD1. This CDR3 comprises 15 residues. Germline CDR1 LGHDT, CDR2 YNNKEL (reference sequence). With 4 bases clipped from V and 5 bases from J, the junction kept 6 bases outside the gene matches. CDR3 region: CASSRGGTGNEKLFF. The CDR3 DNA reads TGTGCCAGCAGCCGGGGCGGGACAGGCAATGAAAAACTGTTTTTT.

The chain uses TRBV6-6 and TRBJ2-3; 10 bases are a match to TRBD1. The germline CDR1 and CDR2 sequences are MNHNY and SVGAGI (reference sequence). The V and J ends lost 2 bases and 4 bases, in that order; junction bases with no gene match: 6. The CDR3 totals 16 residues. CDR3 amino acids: CASSYLDRGRADTQYF. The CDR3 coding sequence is TGTGCCAGCAGTTACCTTGACAGGGGGCGAGCAGATACGCAGTATTTT.

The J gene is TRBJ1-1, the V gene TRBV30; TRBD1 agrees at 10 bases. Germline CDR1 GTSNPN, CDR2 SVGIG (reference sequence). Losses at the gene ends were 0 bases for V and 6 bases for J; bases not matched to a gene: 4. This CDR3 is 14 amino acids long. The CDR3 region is CAWSVDRGIAEAFF. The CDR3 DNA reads TGTGCCTGGAGTGTGGACAGGGGGATCGCTGAAGCTTTCTTT. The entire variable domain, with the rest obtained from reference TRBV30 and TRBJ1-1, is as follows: SQTIHQWPATLVQPVGSPLSLECTVEGTSNPNLYWYRQAAGRGLQLLFYSVGIGQISSEVPQNLSASRPQDRQFILSSKKLLLSDSGFYLCAWSVDRGIAEAFFGQGTRLTVV.

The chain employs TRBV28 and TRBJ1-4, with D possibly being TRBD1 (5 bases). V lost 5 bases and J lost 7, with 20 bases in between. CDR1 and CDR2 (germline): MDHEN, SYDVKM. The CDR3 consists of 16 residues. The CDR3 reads CASSEPLTARIEKLFF. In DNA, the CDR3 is TGTGCCAGCAGTGAACCCCTGACAGCAAGGATTGAAAAACTGTTTTTT.

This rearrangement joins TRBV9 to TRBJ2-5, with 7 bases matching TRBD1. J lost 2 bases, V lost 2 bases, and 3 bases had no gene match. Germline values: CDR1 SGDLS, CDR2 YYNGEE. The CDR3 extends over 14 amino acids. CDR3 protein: CASSVGQPQETQYF. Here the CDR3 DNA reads TGTGCCAGCAGCGTGGGACAGCCTCAAGAGACCCAGTACTTC.

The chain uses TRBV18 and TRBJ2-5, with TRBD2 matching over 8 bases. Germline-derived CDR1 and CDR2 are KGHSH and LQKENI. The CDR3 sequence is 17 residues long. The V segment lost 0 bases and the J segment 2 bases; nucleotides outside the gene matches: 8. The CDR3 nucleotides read TGTGCCAGCTCACCACCGCGGGGGGCGCCTCAACAAGAGACCCAGTACTTC. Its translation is CASSPPRGAPQQETQYF.